The text below deals with one T cell receptor (beta chain). The assay was immunoSEQ multiplex PCR, and TCRdb's table has in-frame clones only and misses some. The sample yields approximately 60,000 clones, about four fifths seen once. After thawing and overnight rest, PBMC were stained with GMM-loaded CD1B tetramer, viability dye and anti-CD3 for sorting. The CD1B tetramers carried C32 glucose monomycolate purified from Rhodococcus equi. This sample was included in a study of T cells in tuberculosis. J gave up 2 bases and V 3 bases, and 6 bases lay outside the gene matches. The germline gives CDR1 SGHAT, CDR2 FQNNGV. CDR3 size: 16 residues.

This receptor was taken from an adult woman with latent tuberculosis. This chain joins TRBV11-2 and TRBJ2-7; TRBD2 matches at 11 bases. The specimen was CD1b-GMM tetramer-negative cells sorted from PBMCs. The chain's CDR3 is CASSLNLAGGPYEQYF. The CDR3 DNA follows: TGTGCCAGCAGCTTGAACCTAGCGGGAGGACCCTACGAGCAGTACTTC.